These 10 T cell receptor beta chains were sequenced from one sample in a study of neurological immune-mediated disorders. TCRdb fed the 5' RACE reads into MiXCR, producing one record per CDR3 protein. The sample has 25,000 to 30,000 distinct CDR3 sequences, 3.3% seen once. What was sequenced was PBMCs. The origin of the receptors is a woman aged 25 to 39 with multiple sclerosis.

This clonotype has ten or more counts. J is TRBJ2-1 and V is TRBV5-1, with TRBD2 as a possible D gene (6 bases). The CDR3 is 15 amino acids. Germline CDR1 reads SGHRS; CDR2 reads YFSETQ. V was clipped by 0 bases and J by 3 bases, with 10 bases between them. As DNA, the CDR3 is TGCGCCAGCAGCTTGGAGGGACTGAACTACAATGAGCAGTTCTTC. Protein: CASSLEGLNYNEQFF. The whole variable domain, remainder taken from reference TRBV5-1 and TRBJ2-1, is KAGVTQTPRYLIKTRGQQVTLSCSPISGHRSVSWYQQTPGQGLQFLFEYFSETQRNKGNFPGRFSGRQFSNSRSEMNVSTLELGDSALYLCASSLEGLNYNEQFFGPGTRLTVL.

This clonotype was observed at least ten times. Germline and junction disagree at one end, which may indicate a read error. The gene calls are TRBV20-1 and TRBJ1-6, with 11 bases that match TRBD1. This CDR3 is built from 16 residues. Germline assignment: CDR1 DFQATT and CDR2 SNEGSKA (reference sequence). Here the CDR3 DNA reads TGCAGTGCTAGGACGGGACAGGGGGTTTCTAATTCACCCCTCAACTTT. Protein product: CSARTGQGVSNSPLNF.

In this sample, this clonotype turned up many times. This chain joins TRBV20-1 and TRBJ2-2; 7 bases line up with TRBD1. V trimming: 5 bases; J trimming: 8 bases; junction bases outside the gene matches: 8. This CDR3 has 13 residues. Germline CDR1 DFQATT, CDR2 SNEGSKA (reference sequence). CDR3 sequence (DNA): TGCAGTGCTCCACCTACAGGGGTAGGGGAGCTGTTTTTT. Its translation: CSAPPTGVGELFF.

Many counts were recorded for this clonotype. This chain connects TRBV4-2 to TRBJ2-5, with TRBD2 matching over 10 bases. The CDR3 contains 15 residues. Germline CDR1 LGHNA, CDR2 YNFKEQ. V lost 0 bases and J lost 3; bases outside the gene matches: 1. The CDR3: CASSQELAGKETQYF. The CDR3, as DNA: TGTGCCAGCAGCCAAGAACTAGCGGGGAAAGAGACCCAGTACTTC.

There are many counts of this clonotype. V gene TRBV11-2 combines with J gene TRBJ2-5; the D gene could be TRBD1 or TRBD2 (5 bases each). Trimming cost V 1 base and J 1 base, with 13 bases left between them. CDR3 length: 16 amino acids. Germline V gives CDR1 SGHAT, CDR2 FQNNGV. The CDR3 is CASSLAMGRGQETQYF. DNA of the CDR3: TGTGCCAGCAGCTTAGCCATGGGACGGGGCCAAGAGACCCAGTACTTC.

This clonotype was recorded many times. V gene TRBV5-5 combines with J gene TRBJ2-1; D may be TRBD2 (5 bases). Deletions cut 4 bases from V and 0 bases from J, with 14 bases between. The CDR3 has 16 residues. Germline V gene data show CDR1 as SGHKS and CDR2 as YYEKEE (reference sequence). In DNA, the CDR3 is TGTGCCAGCAGCCTAGCTGGGTGGAGCTCCTACAATGAGCAGTTCTTC. Translating it yields CASSLAGWSSYNEQFF.

Ten or more counts support this clonotype. The chain is built from TRBV20-1 and TRBJ1-6, with a weak D call TRBD1 (5 bases). Trimming removed 3 bases from V and 7 bases from J, with 22 bases in between. The CDR3 is 17 amino acids. The V gene's germline CDR1 is DFQATT and CDR2 SNEGSKA (reference sequence). The CDR3 protein is CSASRGGGAGPNSPLHF. CDR3 in DNA: TGCAGTGCTAGTAGGGGAGGAGGCGCCGGACCCAATTCACCCCTCCACTTT.

This clonotype was counted at least ten times. This chain links TRBV7-9 with TRBJ2-3; TRBD2 aligns across 10 bases. The CDR3 length is 14 residues. The germline CDR1 and CDR2 sequences are SEHNR and FQNEAQ (reference sequence). V was pared by 5 bases and J by 5 bases, with 4 bases of the junction left unmatched. In DNA, the CDR3 is TGTGCCAGCAGCGTTAGCGGGGGGATAGATACGCAGTATTTT. Residues: CASSVSGGIDTQYF.

The sample holds many counts of this clonotype. The chain carries TRBV20-1 and TRBJ1-5; D is unclear. Germline V gene sequence: CDR1 DFQATT, CDR2 SNEGSKA (reference sequence). Trimming pared 2 bases from V and 5 bases from J, leaving 7 bases between. This CDR3 is 12 amino acids long. Here the CDR3 reads CSARRIHQPQHF. Written as DNA, the CDR3 is TGCAGTGCTAGAAGGATCCATCAGCCCCAGCATTTT.

With regard to this clonotype: A much larger clone sits a single nucleotide away, making a read error possible. The chain joins TRBV6-2 or TRBV6-3 to TRBJ2-1; 10 bases are shared with TRBD1. CDR1 MNHEY and CDR2 SVGEGT come from the germline V gene. The V gene end was trimmed by 6 bases and the J gene end by 6 bases; junction bases not matched to a gene: 8. The CDR3 extends over 15 amino acids. The CDR3 is CASSQDRGTVNEQFF. The CDR3 DNA is TGTGCCAGCAGCCAGGACAGGGGGACGGTCAATGAGCAGTTCTTC.